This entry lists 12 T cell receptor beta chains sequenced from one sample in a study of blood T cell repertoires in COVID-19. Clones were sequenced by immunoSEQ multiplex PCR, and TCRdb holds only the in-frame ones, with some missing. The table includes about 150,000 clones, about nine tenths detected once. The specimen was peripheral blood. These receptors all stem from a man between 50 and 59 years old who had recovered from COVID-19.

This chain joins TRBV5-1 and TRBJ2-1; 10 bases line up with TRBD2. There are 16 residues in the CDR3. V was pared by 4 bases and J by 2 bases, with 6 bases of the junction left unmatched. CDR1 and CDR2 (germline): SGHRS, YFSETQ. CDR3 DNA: TGCGCCAGCAGCCAAACACTAGCGGGGACCTACAATGAGCAGTTCTTC. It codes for CASSQTLAGTYNEQFF.

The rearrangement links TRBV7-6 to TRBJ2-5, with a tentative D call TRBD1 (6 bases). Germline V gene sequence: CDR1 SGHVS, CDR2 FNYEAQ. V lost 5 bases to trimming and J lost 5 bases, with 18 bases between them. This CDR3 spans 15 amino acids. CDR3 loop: CASSPVNRAEETQYF. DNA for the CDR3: TGTGCCAGCAGCCCCGTTAACAGGGCCGAGGAGACCCAGTACTTC.

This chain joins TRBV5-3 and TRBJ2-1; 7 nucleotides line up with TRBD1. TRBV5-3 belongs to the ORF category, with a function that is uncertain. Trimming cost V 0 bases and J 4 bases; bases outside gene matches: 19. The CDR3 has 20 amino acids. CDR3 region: CARSLAFGRGNGTDYNEQFF. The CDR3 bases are TGTGCCAGAAGCTTGGCCTTCGGCCGGGGAAACGGGACAGATTACAATGAGCAGTTCTTC.

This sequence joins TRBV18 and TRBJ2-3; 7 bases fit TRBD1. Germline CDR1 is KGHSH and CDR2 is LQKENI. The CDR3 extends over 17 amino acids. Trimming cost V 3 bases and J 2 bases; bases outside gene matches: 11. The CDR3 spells CASSPWSRTGNTDTQYF. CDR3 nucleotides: TGTGCCAGCTCACCGTGGAGTCGGACAGGCAACACAGATACGCAGTATTTT.

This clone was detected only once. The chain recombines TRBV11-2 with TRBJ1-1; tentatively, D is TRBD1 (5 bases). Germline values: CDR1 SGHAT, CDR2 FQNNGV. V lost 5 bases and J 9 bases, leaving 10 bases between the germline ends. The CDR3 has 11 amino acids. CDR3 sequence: CASSVTDKAFF. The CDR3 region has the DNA TGTGCCAGCAGCGTTACGGACAAAGCTTTCTTT.

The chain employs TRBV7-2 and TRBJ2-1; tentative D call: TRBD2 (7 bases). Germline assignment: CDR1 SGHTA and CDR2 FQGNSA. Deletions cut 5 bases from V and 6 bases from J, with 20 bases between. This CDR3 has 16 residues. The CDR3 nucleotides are TGTGCCAGCAGCCCCCCTGGGGGCGGGGGCTTCAATGAGCAGTTCTTC. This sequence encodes CASSPPGGGGFNEQFF.

The chain's CDR3 is CASSNIGTGVGYTF. CDR3 in DNA: TGTGCCAGTAGCAACATCGGGACAGGGGTCGGCTACACCTTC. The V call is TRBV19, the J call TRBJ1-2; 10 bases are a match to TRBD1. V lost 6 bases, J lost 8 bases, and 9 bases stayed unmatched. The germline CDR1 and CDR2 sequences are LNHDA and SQIVND (reference sequence). The CDR3 has 14 residues.

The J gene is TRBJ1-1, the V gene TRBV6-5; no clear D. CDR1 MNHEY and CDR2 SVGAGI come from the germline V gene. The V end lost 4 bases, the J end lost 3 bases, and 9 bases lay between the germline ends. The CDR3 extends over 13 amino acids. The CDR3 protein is CASSSPQDTEAFF. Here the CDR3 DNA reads TGTGCCAGCAGTTCCCCGCAGGACACTGAAGCTTTCTTT.

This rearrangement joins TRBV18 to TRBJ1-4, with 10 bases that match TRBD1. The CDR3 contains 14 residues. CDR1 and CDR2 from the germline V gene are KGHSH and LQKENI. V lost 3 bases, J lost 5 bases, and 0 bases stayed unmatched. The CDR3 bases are TGTGCCAGCTCACCGGGACAGGGGAATGAAAAACTGTTTTTT. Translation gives CASSPGQGNEKLFF.

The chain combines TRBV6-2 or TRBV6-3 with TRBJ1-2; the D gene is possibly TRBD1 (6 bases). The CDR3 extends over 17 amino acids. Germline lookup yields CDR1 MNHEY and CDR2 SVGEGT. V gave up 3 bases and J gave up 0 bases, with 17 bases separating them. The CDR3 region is CASSYGSTGAANYGYTF. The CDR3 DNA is TGTGCCAGCAGTTATGGGTCGACAGGCGCCGCTAACTATGGCTACACCTTC.

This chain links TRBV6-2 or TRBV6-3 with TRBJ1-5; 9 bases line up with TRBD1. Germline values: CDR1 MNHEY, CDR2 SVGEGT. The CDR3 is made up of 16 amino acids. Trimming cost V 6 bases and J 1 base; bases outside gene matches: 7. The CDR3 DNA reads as TGTGCCAGCAGCCCCAGCGGACAGGGGAGCAATCAGCCCCAGCATTTT. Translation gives CASSPSGQGSNQPQHF.

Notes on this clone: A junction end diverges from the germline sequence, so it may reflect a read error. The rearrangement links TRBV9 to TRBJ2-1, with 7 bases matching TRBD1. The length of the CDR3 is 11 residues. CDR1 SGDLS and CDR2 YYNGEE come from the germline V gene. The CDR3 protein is CRLTGHNEQFF. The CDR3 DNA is TGCCGACTGACAGGGCACAATGAGCAGTTCTTC.